This entry is about one T cell receptor beta chain. What it binds is unknown. Terminally differentiated effector memory CD45RA+ cells were excluded from the naive CD8 cells, which were CD45RO-negative and positively selected for CCR7. Trimming pared 2 bases from V and 1 base from J, leaving 11 bases between. Germline V gene lookup returns CDR1 SGHVS and CDR2 FQNEAQ. The CDR3 is 15 amino acids. This record comes from a study of shared clonotypes between healthy human individuals. General observations from the study: Shared clonotypes: 4.5% to 5% naive CD4, about 3.5% naive CD8, roughly 2.4% memory CD4, approximately 0.37% memory CD8. Blood was the only sampled material, and tissue repertoires likely differ.

Each cell subset's genomic DNA was divided evenly among several immunoSEQ plates. Repertoires were generated with immunoSEQ multiplex PCR, while TCRdb's copy carries only in-frame clones and drops some. The data show roughly 1,800,000 clones, over 85% seen once. The source of this sequence is a man aged 18 to 29 in good health. Sequencing used naive CD8+ T cells sorted from blood. This chain joins TRBV7-8 and TRBJ2-5; perhaps TRBD2 as D (6 bases). DNA for the CDR3: TGTGCCAGCAGCTTAACGCGGGGCCTCCAAGAGACCCAGTACTTC. It is translated as CASSLTRGLQETQYF.